The rows below give T cell receptor beta chains drawn from one sample of a study of shared clonotypes between healthy human individuals. Clones were read by immunoSEQ multiplex PCR, and TCRdb kept only the in-frame ones, dropping some. The data contain around 510,000 clones, approximately 95% of them singletons. Sequencing was done on a sample of naive CD4+ T cells sorted from blood. The receptors here all came from a woman aged 30 to 39 in good health. The CDR3 runs from the conserved cysteine through the conserved F or W. Fields, in order: V gene, J gene, clone size, D gene, CDR3 protein, CDR3 DNA. The D gene is left open where the match is weak. Clone size is not always given. Where it is, it says once, few, many or a class for expanded clones.

TRBV9	TRBJ2-2	.	.	CASSVVGGITGELFF	TGTGCCAGCAGCGTAGTAGGAGGGATCACCGGGGAGCTGTTTTTT
TRBV28	TRBJ1-6	.	.	CASSFRGSPLHF	TGTGCCAGCAGTTTTAGGGGTTCACCCCTCCACTTT
TRBV5-4	TRBJ2-3	once	TRBD2	CASSRVGASGSTDTQYF	TGTGCCAGCAGCAGGGTCGGGGCTAGCGGTAGCACAGATACGCAGTATTTT
TRBV21-1	TRBJ1-5	.	.	CASNPPRTGVLPQHF	TGTGCCAGCAACCCTCCCAGGACAGGTGTTTTGCCCCAGCATTTT
TRBV11-1	TRBJ2-5	.	.	CASSAGVRVGETQYF	TGTGCCAGCAGCGCAGGGGTTCGGGTTGGAGAGACCCAGTACTTC
TRBV5-1	TRBJ2-7	once	.	CASSFKGKDRFYEQYF	TGCGCCAGCAGCTTTAAGGGAAAAGACCGATTCTACGAGCAGTACTTC
TRBV19	TRBJ2-1	.	.	CASSMEGRGNNEQFF	TGTGCCAGTAGTATGGAAGGACGCGGAAACAATGAGCAGTTCTTC
TRBV6-1	TRBJ2-5	.	TRBD2	CASIDRGLAQETQYF	TGTGCCAGCATCGACCGGGGACTAGCACAAGAGACCCAGTACTTC
TRBV5-1	TRBJ2-2	.	TRBD2	CASRSSGSGELFF	TGCGCCAGCAGATCCAGCGGGAGCGGGGAGCTGTTTTTT
TRBV28	TRBJ1-1	.	.	CASSLSPAAHEAFF	TGTGCCAGCAGTTTAAGCCCGGCAGCCCACGAAGCTTTCTTT